This TCR beta chain was obtained from a study of identical twins. Points from the study as a whole: It was possible that invariant MAIT and iNKT cells partly confounded the zero-insertion analyses.

The cDNA had a unique molecular identifier and a template-switch universal primer site. A single record per CDR3 protein comes from TCRdb applying MiXCR to the 5' RACE reads. The sample consists of a few hundred thousand distinct CDR3 sequences, 8% to 11% of them appearing once. The CDR3 is made up of 13 amino acids. Deletions cut 5 bases from V and 3 bases from J, with 10 bases between. From germline, CDR1 is MNHEY and CDR2 SVGAGI. This clonotype was counted a few times. Its antigen remains unknown. The sequence was obtained from a man aged 45-65 years in good health. The chain uses TRBV6-5 and TRBJ1-1; D gene unclear. Material for sequencing was memory T cells sorted from blood. CDR3 in amino acids: CASSIPKDTEAFF. CDR3 sequence (DNA): TGTGCCAGCAGTATACCTAAGGACACTGAAGCTTTCTTT.